This record looks at one TCR beta chain sequence and its context. As yet, its antigen is unknown. The CDR3 has 18 amino acids. V gave up 0 bases and J gave up 5 bases; unmatched junction bases: 13. Germline V gene lookup returns CDR1 LGHNA and CDR2 YSLEER. The data derive from a study of cytotoxic CD8 clonotypes in ibrutinib-treated CLL. At the level of the study: Enrolment comprised 11 relapsed/refractory and over 14 treatment-naive patients; about 17 were IGHV unmutated. Investigators reported some 25 partial and 2 complete responses; after median about 70 months, roughly 15 patients remained remitted and 12 progressed.

Depths of 1 in 200,000 to 1 in 1 million T cells were the sequencing target. Generated by immunoSEQ multiplex PCR, the TCRdb table keeps only in-frame clones and is missing some. The table has over 100,000 clones, approximately 85% seen once. The study, taken as a whole, reports: The public clonotypes identified were infrequent and showed contraction or stability on treatment.

The chain carries TRBV4-3 and TRBJ1-5; TRBD1 aligns across 7 bases. The source is a human donor with chronic lymphocytic leukemia. The material sequenced was PBMCs, taken after 24 months of ibrutinib treatment. CDR3 in amino acids: CASSQDLGRGPGDQPQHF. The CDR3 coding sequence is TGCGCCAGCAGCCAAGATCTGGGAAGGGGGCCTGGGGATCAGCCCCAGCATTTT.